This T cell receptor beta chain was profiled in a study of post-analysis software for immune sequencing data. Study observations and caveats: Roughly 5 TRBV segments, including TRBV5-6, TRBV5-1 and TRBV20-1, were more frequent in patients than controls.

Germline loops: CDR1 SGHAT, CDR2 FQNNGV. Trimming took 1 base from V and 11 from J; bases not matched to a gene: 8. This CDR3 is built from 16 residues. The table lists this clonotype with a count of one. Its antigen is unidentified. Tagging with unique molecular identifiers was a feature of the TCR beta cDNA libraries. MiXCR, run by TCRdb on the PCR reads, gives a single entry per CDR3 protein. The sample carries about half a million distinct CDR3 sequences, under 55% recorded once. The chain couples TRBV11-2 to TRBJ2-5; 15 bases map to TRBD2. The sample consisted of blood. The clonotype originates from a girl between 10 and 17 years old with multiple sclerosis. Written as DNA, the CDR3 is TGTGCCAGCAGCTTAGTCCCGGGACTAGCGGGAGGTCAGCAGTACTTC. Its protein product is CASSLVPGLAGGQQYF.